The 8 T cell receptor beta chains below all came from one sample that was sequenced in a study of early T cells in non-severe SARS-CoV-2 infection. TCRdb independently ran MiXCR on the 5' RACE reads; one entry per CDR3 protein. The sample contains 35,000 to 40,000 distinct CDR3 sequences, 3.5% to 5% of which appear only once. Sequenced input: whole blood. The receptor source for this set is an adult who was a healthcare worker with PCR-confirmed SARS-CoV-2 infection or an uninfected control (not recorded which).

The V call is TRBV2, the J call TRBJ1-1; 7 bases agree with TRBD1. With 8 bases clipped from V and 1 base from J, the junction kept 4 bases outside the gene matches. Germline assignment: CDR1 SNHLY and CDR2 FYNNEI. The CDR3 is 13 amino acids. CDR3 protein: CASYYRGNTEAFF. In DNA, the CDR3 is TGTGCCAGCTATTACAGGGGGAACACTGAAGCTTTCTTT.

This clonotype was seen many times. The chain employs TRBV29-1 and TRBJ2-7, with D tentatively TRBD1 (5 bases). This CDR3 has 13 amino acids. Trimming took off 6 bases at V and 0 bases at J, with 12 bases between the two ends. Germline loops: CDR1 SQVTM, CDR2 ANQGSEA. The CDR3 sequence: CSVYQQDSYEQYF. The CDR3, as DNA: TGCAGCGTATACCAACAGGACTCCTACGAGCAGTACTTC.

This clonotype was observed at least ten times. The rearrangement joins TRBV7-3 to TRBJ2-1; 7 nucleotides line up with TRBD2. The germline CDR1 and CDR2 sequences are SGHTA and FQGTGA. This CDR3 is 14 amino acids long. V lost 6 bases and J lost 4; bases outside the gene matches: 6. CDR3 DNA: TGTGCCAGCAGTCCTAGCGGAATTTACAATGAGCAGTTCTTC. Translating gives CASSPSGIYNEQFF.

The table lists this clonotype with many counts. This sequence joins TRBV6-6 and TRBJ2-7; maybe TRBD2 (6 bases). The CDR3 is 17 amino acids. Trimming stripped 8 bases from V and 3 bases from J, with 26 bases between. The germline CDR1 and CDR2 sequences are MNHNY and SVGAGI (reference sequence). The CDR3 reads CASSSPNAGRDRYEQYF. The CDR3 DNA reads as TGTGCCAGCTCGTCTCCCAACGCGGGAAGGGACCGCTACGAGCAGTACTTC.

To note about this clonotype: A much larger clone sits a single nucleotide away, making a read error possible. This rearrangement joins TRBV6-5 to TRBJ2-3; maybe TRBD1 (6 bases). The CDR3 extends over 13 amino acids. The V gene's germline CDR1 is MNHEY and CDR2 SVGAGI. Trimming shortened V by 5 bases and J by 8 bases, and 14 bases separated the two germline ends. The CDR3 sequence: CASSAYRDATQYF. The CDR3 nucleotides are TGTGCCAGCAGTGCCTACAGGGACGCTACGCAGTATTTT.

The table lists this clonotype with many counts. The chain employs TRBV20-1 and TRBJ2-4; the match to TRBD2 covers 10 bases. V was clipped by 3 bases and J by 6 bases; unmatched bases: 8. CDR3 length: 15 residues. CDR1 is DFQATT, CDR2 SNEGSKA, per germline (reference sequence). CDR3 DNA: TGCAGTGCTAGTTACTCCCTAGCGGGGGTAAACATTCAGTACTTC. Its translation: CSASYSLAGVNIQYF.

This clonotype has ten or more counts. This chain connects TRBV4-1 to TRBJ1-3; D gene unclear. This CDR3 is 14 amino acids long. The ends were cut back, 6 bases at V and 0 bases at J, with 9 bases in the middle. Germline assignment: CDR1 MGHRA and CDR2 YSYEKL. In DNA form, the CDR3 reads TGCGCCAGCAGTCGGGGTTCCTCTGGAAACACCATATATTTT. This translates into CASSRGSSGNTIYF.

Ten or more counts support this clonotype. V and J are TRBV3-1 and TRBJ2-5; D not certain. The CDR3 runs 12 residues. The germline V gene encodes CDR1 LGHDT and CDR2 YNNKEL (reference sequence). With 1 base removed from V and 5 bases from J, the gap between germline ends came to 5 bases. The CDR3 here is CASSQVAETQYF. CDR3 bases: TGTGCCAGCAGCCAAGTAGCTGAGACCCAGTACTTC.